This T cell receptor beta chain is drawn from a study of regulatory T cells in long-lasting Graves disease (dated by TCRdb to the early 2020s). In the study overall: Persistent Graves' disease was defined as antithyroid drug treatment for over 5 years with persistently positive TSH receptor autoantibodies. This study used TCR sequencing and RNA sequencing of peripheral blood to compare persistent Graves' disease patients against newly diagnosed Graves' disease patients. The study was conducted in China and was registered as a clinical trial. A total of 33 samples underwent TCR sequencing: about 13 from persistent and around 20 from newly diagnosed Graves' disease patients. On average, persistent Graves' disease patients in the clinical cohort had been on antithyroid drugs for about 9.7 years. What the research found in general, with its limitations: Patients with persistent disease shared more public clonotypes (fewer than 3,000) than newly diagnosed patients did (966). Because the primary lesion, thyroid tissue, could not be accessed, the study looked at peripheral blood alone. The authors acknowledged the small sample size as a limitation that may reduce accuracy. Preferential use of TRBV28, TRBJ1-2 and TRBJ2-5 was observed in persistent disease, whereas TRBV20-1 and TRBJ2-1 were favored in newly diagnosed disease. Only the TCR beta chain was sequenced and analyzed. Lower TCR Shannon entropy and fewer highly expanded clones were observed in persistent Graves' disease patients than in newly diagnosed patients, which suggested clonal expansion.

Read against the paper, the sample's time point label means: persistent/refractory GD, antithyroid drugs over 5 years with positive TRAb. For both TCR sequencing and RNA sequencing, RNA was extracted from PBMCs using TRIzol. Graves' disease was diagnosed according to American Thyroid Association guidelines. Recruitment of patients was carried out at an endocrinology department in Xi'an, China. From each patient, about 9.7 milliliters of peripheral blood was collected into an EDTA anticoagulant tube. Ficoll Paque Plus density gradient separation was used to isolate PBMCs, and no further T cell sorting was done. An Agilent 2100 Bioanalyzer and agarose gel were used to assess RNA quality, and a NanoDrop 2000 was used to measure RNA concentration. Turning to this clonotype: The target of this receptor is not known. No much larger clonotype is one base removed from it; base qualities were not supplied.

The library relied on multiplex PCR. The reads were generated on an Illumina HiSeq 4000. To build TCR beta libraries, CDR3 regions were amplified by Arm-PCR using iRepertoire HTBI primers. Before sequencing, the PCR products went through gel purification. Per the authors' processing: A total of around 66 TRBV and 14 TRBJ segments were identified across samples and were used for gene usage analysis of CDR3 amino acid clonotypes. COPE and FqMerger were used to merge filtered high-quality paired reads into contigs. BLAST was used to align contigs to IMGT TRBV, TRBD and TRBJ reference genes, and CDR3 was defined according to IMGT. Any clonotype with a frequency above 0.1% was counted as a highly expanded clone. Shannon entropy served as the measure of repertoire diversity, while the Gini coefficient captured V-J evenness. Clonotypes shared by more than one individual were considered public. In TCRdb, the public reads were trimmed at Q25 with fastp and aligned with MiXCR, with productive beta chains retained. CDR3 protein sequences are deduplicated, and each keeps its most common genes and DNA. It is TCRdb's table, rather than the study itself, that gives the V and J calls and clone size. The sample table contains some 420,000 distinct CDR3 sequences; only one count was recorded for 20% to 25% of them. Jointly, the top ten make up roughly 13% of the sample.

The germline V gene gives CDR1 as MNHNS and CDR2 as SASEGT. From the cysteine up to the phenylalanine, the CDR3 has a length of 16 residues. Of all the DNA, just the CDR3 is kept, 48 bases in frame from base 1. V and J are trimmed by 6 bases and 8 bases, and the gene matches miss 14 bases of the junction. This specimen consisted of peripheral blood mononuclear cells (PBMCs), obtained when the disease was refractory, from a patient treated with antithyroid drugs. This receptor was identified in a female donor with Graves disease. This chain is built from TRBV6-1 and TRBJ2-4, with 9 bases in between that match TRBD2. CDR3 region: CASSYRLAAGWDIQYF. The DNA is TGTGCCAGCAGCTACAGACTAGCGGCGGGGTGGGACATTCAGTACTTC.